One sample yielded the 10 T cell receptor beta chains listed below, sequenced in a study of Graves' ophthalmopathy and Graves' hyperthyroidism. RNA transcripts yielded amplified TCR beta CDR3 regions. HTBI-primed first-round RT-PCR preceded second-round multiplex PCR. TCRdb fed the multiplex PCR reads into MiXCR, producing one record per CDR3 protein. The sample carries about 550,000 distinct CDR3 sequences, about two fifths recorded once. The sequenced material came from peripheral blood or thyroid tissue (not recorded which). The receptor source for this set is an adult man with Graves' hyperthyroidism.

This clonotype is a singleton in its sample. This may arise from a read error, as a much more abundant clone is one base away. The CDR3 does not end in the conserved phenylalanine or tryptophan, so this is likely a read error. The chain recombines TRBV5-6 with TRBJ2-5, with 8 nucleotides matching TRBD1. The CDR3 spans 15 residues. Germline assignment: CDR1 SGHDT and CDR2 YYEEEE. J gave up 5 bases and V 1 base, and 7 bases lay outside the gene matches. CDR3 bases: TGTGCCAGCAGCTTGTGGACAGGGCAGGGGGAGACCCAGTACTAC. Residues: CASSLWTGQGETQYY.

As to this clonotype: One base away lies a much larger clone, so this may be a sequencing read error. The V gene is TRBV24-1, the J gene TRBJ2-3, with 7 bases that match TRBD1. The CDR3 totals 14 residues. The V segment lost 12 bases and the J segment 0 bases; nucleotides outside the gene matches: 8. Germline loops: CDR1 KGHDR, CDR2 SFDVKD. The CDR3 DNA follows: TGTGCCTTCAAGGGGACAGCTAGCACAGATACGCAGTATTTT. Translating gives CAFKGTASTDTQYF.

The chain employs TRBV20-1 and TRBJ2-3; 10 nucleotides agree with TRBD2. Germline loops: CDR1 DFQATT, CDR2 SNEGSKA (reference sequence). The CDR3 contains 20 residues. J lost 0 bases, V lost 3 bases, and 18 bases had no gene match. The CDR3 reads CSARSPMVTLTSGSTDTQYF. The CDR3 region has the DNA TGCAGTGCTAGGAGCCCCATGGTGACCTTGACTAGCGGGAGCACAGATACGCAGTATTTT.

The table lists this clonotype with many counts. The chain combines TRBV20-1 with TRBJ1-1; perhaps TRBD1 as D (5 bases). Trimming removed 7 bases at V and 1 base at J, with 16 bases between. The CDR3 covers 14 residues. Germline V gene lookup returns CDR1 DFQATT and CDR2 SNEGSKA (reference sequence). The CDR3 DNA sequence: TGCAGTGTAATGGGGGGGGGGTGGAACACTGAAGCTTTCTTT. Residues: CSVMGGGWNTEAFF.

This clonotype was observed many times. The chain couples TRBV15 to TRBJ2-7; possibly TRBD1 for D (6 bases). The germline V and J ends were trimmed by 0 bases and 3 bases, with 18 bases remaining between them. Germline-derived CDR1 and CDR2 are LNHNV and YYDKDF (reference sequence). The CDR3 contains 17 residues. The CDR3 DNA follows: TGTGCCACCAGCAGAGATCACGGCAGGGGAGTGGGCTACGAGCAGTACTTC. Translation: CATSRDHGRGVGYEQYF.

In this sample, this clonotype turned up a few times. The J gene is TRBJ2-1, the V gene TRBV24-1; TRBD2 matches at 8 bases. J lost 5 bases, V lost 7 bases, and 6 bases had no gene match. The germline V gene has CDR1 KGHDR and CDR2 SFDVKD. CDR3 length: 14 amino acids. CDR3 sequence (DNA): TGTGCCACCAGCCGGGGGGGCCAGGACAATGAGCAGTTCTTC. Protein: CATSRGGQDNEQFF.

The chain links TRBV20-1 to TRBJ2-1, with D possibly TRBD1 on 5 matching bases. This CDR3 is 16 amino acids long. Germline-derived CDR1 and CDR2 are DFQATT and SNEGSKA (reference sequence). Trimming took off 1 base at V and 1 base at J, with 14 bases between the two ends. The CDR3 region is CSARVGVGVSYNEQFF. DNA of the CDR3: TGCAGTGCTAGAGTTGGTGTAGGGGTTTCCTACAATGAGCAGTTCTTC.

This clonotype occurred once. A read error is possible here, since a much larger clone lies one base away. The chain carries TRBV6-5 and TRBJ2-7; 7 positions match TRBD1. Looked up from germline, CDR1 is MNHEY and CDR2 is SVGAGI. This CDR3 has 13 residues. CDR3 nucleotide sequence: TGTGCCGGCAGTCAGGGGGAATCGTATGAGCAGTACTTC. Translating it yields CAGSQGESYEQYF.

This clonotype was counted ten times or more. The CDR3 DNA is TGTGCCAGCAGCCAAGAACAGGGGAAGGCTGAAGCTTTCTTT. This sequence encodes CASSQEQGKAEAFF. The chain recombines TRBV5-8 with TRBJ1-1; 7 bases agree with TRBD1. V gave up 4 bases and J gave up 6 bases; unmatched junction bases: 9. The CDR3 has 14 residues. Germline loops: CDR1 SGHTS, CDR2 YDEGEE.

The gene calls are TRBV19 and TRBJ1-5; unclear D gene. V was trimmed by 4 bases and J by 5 bases, leaving 9 bases between them. CDR3 length: 13 amino acids. From germline, CDR1 is LNHDA and CDR2 SQIVND (reference sequence). The CDR3 nucleotides are TGTGCCAGTAGTAAACGGGGAGATCAGCCCCAGCATTTT. Protein: CASSKRGDQPQHF.